A selection of T cell receptor beta chains follows, all from one sample in a study of blood T cell repertoires in COVID-19. Repertoires were generated with immunoSEQ multiplex PCR, while TCRdb's copy carries only in-frame clones and drops some. Of 240,000 or so clones in the sample, about nine tenths were seen once. Specimen: peripheral blood. These receptors all stem from a man between 60 and 75 years old with acute or convalescent COVID-19. CDR3s leave out the opening cysteine and the closing phenylalanine or tryptophan. A D gene is named only where the DNA matches it firmly. Size tells how often a clone was seen (once, few, many) or the class of an expanded clone, and some rows leave it out.

>TRBV28|TRBJ1-2|-|-
ASKSQNYGYT
>TRBV6-1|TRBJ1-1|TRBD1|-
ASSDLGQGMNTEAF
>TRBV5-4|TRBJ1-2|-|-
ASSLAGGYGYT
>TRBV7-9|TRBJ2-1|-|-
ASSSPNDNEQF
>TRBV7-2|TRBJ1-3|-|few
ASSSGGTGNTIY
>TRBV28|TRBJ2-7|TRBD1|-
ASRSTGDSYEQY
>TRBV20-1|TRBJ2-7|-|-
SASRAYEQY
>TRBV7-3|TRBJ2-5|-|-
ASSVQVGETQY
>TRBV10-3|TRBJ2-5|TRBD2|-
AISLTSGSGETQY
>TRBV5-5|TRBJ2-7|TRBD2|-
ASSLATSGPYEQY
>TRBV11-3|TRBJ1-1|TRBD1|-
ASSKDRGTEAF
>TRBV19|TRBJ2-7|TRBD2|-
ASSIRASGRRAYEQY
>TRBV9|TRBJ2-5|-|once
ASSADSGNQETQY
>TRBV2|TRBJ2-5|-|-
ASSEDRGRETQY
>TRBV6-5|TRBJ1-5|-|-
ASSYSLAGGQPQH
>TRBV3-1/TRBV3-2|TRBJ2-7|-|-
ASSQDGKGAYEQY
>TRBV19|TRBJ1-3|TRBD1|-
ASSRTGSGNTIY
>TRBV29-1|TRBJ1-1|-|once
SVERTGSTEAF
>TRBV27|TRBJ2-7|-|-
ASSLDRLSYEQY
>TRBV27|TRBJ1-4|-|-
ASSLSPQGEKLF
>TRBV6-4|TRBJ1-5|-|-
ASSLFERQPQH
>TRBV4-3|TRBJ2-6|-|-
ASSQDGIPKTSSGANVLT
>TRBV28|TRBJ1-4|-|-
ASSSPSTSRGEKLF
>TRBV9|TRBJ1-5|TRBD1|-
ASSRTGGHGQPQH
>TRBV6-5|TRBJ2-1|-|-
ASSKNNEQF
>TRBV6-5|TRBJ2-1|TRBD1|-
ASSSDRGWTYNEQF
>TRBV7-2|TRBJ2-7|TRBD2|once
ASSTSGGDYEQY
>TRBV6-4|TRBJ2-7|TRBD1|-
ASSLEQGGAYEQY
>TRBV27|TRBJ1-5|-|-
ASSLYGTTGSNQPQH
>TRBV5-4|TRBJ1-2|-|-
ASSSPDRIYGYT
>TRBV18|TRBJ2-2|TRBD2|-
ASSPPGLAGSTGELF
>TRBV5-4|TRBJ2-1|TRBD2|-
ASSPGGYGSYNEQF
>TRBV6-2/TRBV6-3|TRBJ2-1|TRBD2|-
ASSPSGRAVNEQF
>TRBV5-1|TRBJ1-2|-|-
ASSTGGSDYGYT
>TRBV12-3/TRBV12-4|TRBJ1-2|-|-
ASSYRAFDT
>TRBV28|TRBJ1-1|-|-
ASSLSGGNTEAF
>TRBV11-2|TRBJ1-1|-|-
ASSSRGFFNTEAF
>TRBV21-1|TRBJ2-7|-|few
ASSKRQREDTYEQY
>TRBV6-5|TRBJ1-6|-|-
ASSYRDKLSPLH
>TRBV2|TRBJ1-4|TRBD1|-
ASSWGQGRGEKLF
>TRBV29-1|TRBJ2-1|TRBD2|-
SVATRLAGNEQF
>TRBV6-5|TRBJ1-5|-|-
ASSRAETQPQH
>TRBV19|TRBJ2-7|TRBD2|-
ASSMTSGLYEQY
>TRBV7-9|TRBJ1-6|TRBD1|-
ASSLTGGSNSPLH
>TRBV19|TRBJ1-2|-|-
ASSIDRVGYT
>TRBV4-1|TRBJ2-1|TRBD2|-
ASSQDGLAGTVIYNEQF
>TRBV27|TRBJ1-1|-|once
VSSLGDTEAF
>TRBV18|TRBJ2-2|TRBD1|-
ASSPDRGVTGELF
>TRBV4-3|TRBJ1-3|-|-
ASSQSRAGNTIY
>TRBV3-1/TRBV3-2|TRBJ1-4|-|-
ASSQDIKEKLF
>TRBV11-3|TRBJ2-5|TRBD2|once
ASSPNSLAGGQETQY
>TRBV19|TRBJ1-1|-|-
ASSTFSRGNTEAF
>TRBV4-1|TRBJ2-7|TRBD1|-
ASSPEQGARGYEQY
>TRBV11-3|TRBJ1-1|-|-
ASSLQPGTEAF
>TRBV6-5|TRBJ2-5|TRBD2|once
ASSHYGGLQETQY
>TRBV5-5|TRBJ2-5|TRBD2|once
ASSFSGTREETQY
>TRBV19|TRBJ2-6|-|-
ASLLSHSGANVLT
>TRBV11-3|TRBJ2-5|-|-
ASSLGRGWKETQY
>TRBV6-5|TRBJ1-4|-|-
ASSYERGRGELF
>TRBV7-9|TRBJ2-5|TRBD1|-
ASSPSRGPKETQY